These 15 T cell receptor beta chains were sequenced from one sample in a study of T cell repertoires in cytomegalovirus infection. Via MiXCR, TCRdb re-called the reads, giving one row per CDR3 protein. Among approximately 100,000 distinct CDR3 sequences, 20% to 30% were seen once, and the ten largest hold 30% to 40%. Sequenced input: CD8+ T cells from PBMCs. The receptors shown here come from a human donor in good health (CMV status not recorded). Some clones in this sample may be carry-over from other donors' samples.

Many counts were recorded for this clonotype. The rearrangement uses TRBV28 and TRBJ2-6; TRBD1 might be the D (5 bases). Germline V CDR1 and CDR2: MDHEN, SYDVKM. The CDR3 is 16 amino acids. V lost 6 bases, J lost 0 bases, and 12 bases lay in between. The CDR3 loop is CASSPSDSSGANVLTF. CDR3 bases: TGTGCCAGCAGCCCAAGCGACAGCTCTGGGGCCAACGTCCTGACTTTC.

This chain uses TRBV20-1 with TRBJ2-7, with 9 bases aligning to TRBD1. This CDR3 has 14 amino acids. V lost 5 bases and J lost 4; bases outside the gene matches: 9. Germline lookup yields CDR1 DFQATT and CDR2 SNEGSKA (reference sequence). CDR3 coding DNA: TGCAGTGCTCCAAGGACAGGGGTCGGGTACGAGCAGTACTTC. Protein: CSAPRTGVGYEQYF.

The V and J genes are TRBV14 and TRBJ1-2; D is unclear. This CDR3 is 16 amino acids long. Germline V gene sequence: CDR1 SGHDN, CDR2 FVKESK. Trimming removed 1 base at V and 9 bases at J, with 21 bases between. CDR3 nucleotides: TGTGCCAGCAGCCAAGTTCCGCGAACCCCGGCTGGTAGCTACACCTTC. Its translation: CASSQVPRTPAGSYTF.

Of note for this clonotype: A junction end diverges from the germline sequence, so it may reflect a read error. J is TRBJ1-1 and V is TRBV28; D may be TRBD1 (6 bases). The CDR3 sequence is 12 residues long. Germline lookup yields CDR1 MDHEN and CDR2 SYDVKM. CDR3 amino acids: CASSGGDTEASF. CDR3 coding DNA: TGTGCCAGCAGCGGGGGGGACACTGAAGCTTCCTTT.

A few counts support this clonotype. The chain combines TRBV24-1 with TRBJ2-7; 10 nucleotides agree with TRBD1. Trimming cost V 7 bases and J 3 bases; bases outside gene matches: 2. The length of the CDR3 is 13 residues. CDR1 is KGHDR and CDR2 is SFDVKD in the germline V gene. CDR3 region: CATSGQGDYEQYF. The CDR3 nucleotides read TGTGCCACCAGCGGACAGGGGGACTACGAGCAGTACTTC.

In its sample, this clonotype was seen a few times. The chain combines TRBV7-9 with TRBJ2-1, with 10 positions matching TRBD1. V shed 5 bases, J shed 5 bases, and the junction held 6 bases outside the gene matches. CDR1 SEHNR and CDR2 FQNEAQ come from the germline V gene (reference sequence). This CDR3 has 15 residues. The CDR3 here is CASSPRDRGDNEQFF. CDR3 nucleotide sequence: TGTGCCAGCAGCCCCCGGGACAGGGGTGACAATGAGCAGTTCTTC.

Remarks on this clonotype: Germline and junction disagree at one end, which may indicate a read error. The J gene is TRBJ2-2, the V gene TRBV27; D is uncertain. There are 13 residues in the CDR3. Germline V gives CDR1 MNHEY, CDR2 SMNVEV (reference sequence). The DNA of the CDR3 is TGTGCCAACAGTCCTCAGAACACCGGGGAGCTGTTTTTT. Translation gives CANSPQNTGELFF.

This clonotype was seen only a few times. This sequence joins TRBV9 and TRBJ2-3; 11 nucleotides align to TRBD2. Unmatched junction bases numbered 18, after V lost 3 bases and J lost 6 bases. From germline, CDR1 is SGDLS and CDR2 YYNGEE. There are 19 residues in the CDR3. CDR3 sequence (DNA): TGTGCCAGCAGCGCGTGGGGGGGACTAGCGGTTACGATTTCTGATACGCAGTATTTT. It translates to CASSAWGGLAVTISDTQYF. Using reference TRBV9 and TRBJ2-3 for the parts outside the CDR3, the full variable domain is DSGVTQTPKHLITATGQRVTLRCSPRSGDLSVYWYQQSLDQGLQFLIQYYNGEERAKGNILERFSAQQFPDLHSELNLSSLELGDSALYFCASSAWGGLAVTISDTQYFGPGTRLTVL.

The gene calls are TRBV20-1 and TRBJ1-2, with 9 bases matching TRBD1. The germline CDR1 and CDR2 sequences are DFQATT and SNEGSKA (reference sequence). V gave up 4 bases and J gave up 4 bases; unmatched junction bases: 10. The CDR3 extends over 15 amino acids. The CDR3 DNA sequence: TGCAGTGCTACGACTCTGACAGGGGGGATCTATGGCTACACCTTC. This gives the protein CSATTLTGGIYGYTF.

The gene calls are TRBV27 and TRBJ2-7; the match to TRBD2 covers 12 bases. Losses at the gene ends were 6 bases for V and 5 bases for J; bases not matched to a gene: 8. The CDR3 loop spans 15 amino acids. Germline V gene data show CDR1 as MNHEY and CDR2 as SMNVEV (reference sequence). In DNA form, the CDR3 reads TGTGCCAGCAGCGTATCTAGCGGGGGGGCCCACGAGCAGTACTTC. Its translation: CASSVSSGGAHEQYF.

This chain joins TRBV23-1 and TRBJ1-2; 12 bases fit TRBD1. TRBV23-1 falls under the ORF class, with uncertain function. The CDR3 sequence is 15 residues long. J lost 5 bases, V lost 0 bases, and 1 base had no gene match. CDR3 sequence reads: CASSQSGQGAYGYTF. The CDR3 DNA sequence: TGCGCCAGCAGTCAATCGGGACAGGGGGCTTATGGCTACACCTTC.

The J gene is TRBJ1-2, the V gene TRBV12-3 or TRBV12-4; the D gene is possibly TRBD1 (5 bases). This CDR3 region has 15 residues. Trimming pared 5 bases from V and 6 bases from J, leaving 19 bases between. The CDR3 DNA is TGTGCCAGCAGTCCCAATCCGGGGCGGTTGAATGGCTACACCTTC. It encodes CASSPNPGRLNGYTF.

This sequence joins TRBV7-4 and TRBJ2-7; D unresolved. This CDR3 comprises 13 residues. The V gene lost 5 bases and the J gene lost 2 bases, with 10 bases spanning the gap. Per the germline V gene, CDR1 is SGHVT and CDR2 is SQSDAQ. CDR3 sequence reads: CASSAPRPYEQYF. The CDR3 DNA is TGTGCCAGCAGCGCCCCTCGACCCTACGAGCAGTACTTC.

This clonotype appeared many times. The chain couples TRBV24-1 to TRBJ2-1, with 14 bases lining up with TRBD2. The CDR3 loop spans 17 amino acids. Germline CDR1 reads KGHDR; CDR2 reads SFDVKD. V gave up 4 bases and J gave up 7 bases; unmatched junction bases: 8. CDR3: CATSETGTSGRFNEQFF. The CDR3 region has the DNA TGTGCCACCAGTGAGACCGGGACTAGCGGGAGATTTAATGAGCAGTTCTTC.

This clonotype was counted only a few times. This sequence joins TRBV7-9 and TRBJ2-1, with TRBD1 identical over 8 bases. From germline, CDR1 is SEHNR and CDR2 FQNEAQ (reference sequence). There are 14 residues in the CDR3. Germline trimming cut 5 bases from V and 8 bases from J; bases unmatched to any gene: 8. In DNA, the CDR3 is TGTGCCAGCAGCAACAGGGGGGTCGTCGATGAGCAGTTCTTC. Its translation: CASSNRGVVDEQFF.